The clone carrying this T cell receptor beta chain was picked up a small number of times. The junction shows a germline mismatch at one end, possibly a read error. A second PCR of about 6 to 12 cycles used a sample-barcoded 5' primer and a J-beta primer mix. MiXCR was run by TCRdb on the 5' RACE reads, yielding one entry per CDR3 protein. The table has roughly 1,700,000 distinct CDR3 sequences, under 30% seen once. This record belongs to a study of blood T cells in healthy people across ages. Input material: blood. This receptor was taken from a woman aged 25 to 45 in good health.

In nucleotides, the CDR3 is TGTGCCAGCAGCGGGGGGCGGACCTCCCACGAGCAGTACTTC. It specifies CASSGGRTSHEQYF. The chain recombines TRBV7-8 with TRBJ2-7; D may be TRBD1 or TRBD2 (6 bases each). The CDR3 is 14 amino acids. CDR1 and CDR2 from the germline V gene are SGHVS and FQNEAQ.